Sequencing of this T cell receptor (beta chain) was carried out in a study of blood T cell repertoires in COVID-19. The overall study: Acute-phase and convalescent COVID-19 samples originated in the United States, Italy and Spain. T cells, B-cell-depleted T cells, or PBMCs supplied cDNA or gDNA.

Per the authors' pipeline: Researchers report that nucleated cell counts were estimated from reference gene primer amplification. Clones were sequenced by immunoSEQ multiplex PCR, and TCRdb holds only the in-frame ones, with some missing. V and J calls and clone size are those listed in that table; D and trimming were worked out from the DNA. The sample comprises some 200,000 clones, about 91% of which are singletons, and approximately 1.2% rests with the top ten. The CDR3 has 15 residues. CDR1 and CDR2 (germline): LGHDT, YNNKEL (reference sequence). Trimming cost V 1 base and J 3 bases, with 12 bases left between them.

The TCR was taken from a man aged 25-45 years with acute or convalescent COVID-19. Sequenced: peripheral blood. This sequence joins TRBV3-1 (or the pseudogene TRBV3-2) and TRBJ1-1; tentative D call: TRBD1 (6 bases). CDR3 nucleotide sequence: TGTGCCAGCAGCCAAGCTGGGGGGGGCTACACTGAAGCTTTCTTT. It codes for CASSQAGGGYTEAFF.